Following are 2 T cell receptor beta chains from one sample sequenced in a study of glioma-infiltrating T cells. Using RNA template, CDR3s of TCR alpha and beta were amplified with iRepertoire arm-PCR. From the multiplex PCR reads, TCRdb called clonotypes with MiXCR, one entry per CDR3 protein. This sample has 3,000 to 5,000 distinct CDR3 sequences, with over 80% found just once. Source material: glioma tissue, nonneoplastic brain tissue, or PBMCs (not recorded which). The source is a human donor with low-grade glioma or glioblastoma, undergoing nonglioma brain surgery, or in good health (not recorded which).

This clonotype was seen a handful of times. The size of this beta chain means little, since it is a stray read in a library made for alpha chains. The chain has TRBV6-1 and TRBJ2-7; D is uncertain. The ends were cut back, 4 bases at V and 0 bases at J, with 13 bases in the middle. This CDR3 is 15 amino acids long. The germline V gene has CDR1 MNHNS and CDR2 SASEGT. The CDR3 region is CASSAQRTYSYEQYF. CDR3 sequence (DNA): TGTGCCAGCAGTGCCCAGAGAACGTACTCCTACGAGCAGTACTTC.

As to this clonotype: Because this beta chain is a stray read in a library intended to capture alpha chains, its abundance should not be given much weight. The CDR3 is CSASGTSGETQYF. In DNA form, the CDR3 reads TGCAGTGCTTCCGGGACTAGCGGAGAGACCCAGTACTTC. The V call is TRBV20-1, the J call TRBJ2-5; 11 positions agree with TRBD2. The CDR3 totals 13 residues. The junction had 3 bases not matched to a gene; V was cut back by 5 bases and J by 4 bases. Per germline, CDR1 DFQATT and CDR2 SNEGSKA (reference sequence).